This TCR beta chain was retrieved from a study of Graves' ophthalmopathy and Graves' hyperthyroidism. Trimming cost V 5 bases and J 8 bases, with 16 bases left between them. There are 14 residues in the CDR3. The germline V gene has CDR1 SEHNR and CDR2 FQNEAQ (reference sequence). RNA transcripts served as template for amplifying TCR beta CDR3 sequences. The workflow started with a first-round RT-PCR run with HTBI primers and then moved on to a second-round multiplex PCR. One entry per CDR3 protein results from TCRdb running MiXCR on the multiplex PCR reads. The sample lists about 550,000 distinct CDR3 sequences, less than 45% occurring once. Pregnant or lactating patients and those with other autoimmune diseases or uncontrolled infections were excluded.

The rearrangement joins TRBV7-9 to TRBJ2-1; no clear D. The origin of this receptor is an adult man with Graves' hyperthyroidism. Specimen: peripheral blood or thyroid tissue (not recorded which). CDR3 in DNA: TGTGCCAGCAGCCGGACGAGGCCTAGTGATGAGCAGTTCTTC. The encoded protein is CASSRTRPSDEQFF.